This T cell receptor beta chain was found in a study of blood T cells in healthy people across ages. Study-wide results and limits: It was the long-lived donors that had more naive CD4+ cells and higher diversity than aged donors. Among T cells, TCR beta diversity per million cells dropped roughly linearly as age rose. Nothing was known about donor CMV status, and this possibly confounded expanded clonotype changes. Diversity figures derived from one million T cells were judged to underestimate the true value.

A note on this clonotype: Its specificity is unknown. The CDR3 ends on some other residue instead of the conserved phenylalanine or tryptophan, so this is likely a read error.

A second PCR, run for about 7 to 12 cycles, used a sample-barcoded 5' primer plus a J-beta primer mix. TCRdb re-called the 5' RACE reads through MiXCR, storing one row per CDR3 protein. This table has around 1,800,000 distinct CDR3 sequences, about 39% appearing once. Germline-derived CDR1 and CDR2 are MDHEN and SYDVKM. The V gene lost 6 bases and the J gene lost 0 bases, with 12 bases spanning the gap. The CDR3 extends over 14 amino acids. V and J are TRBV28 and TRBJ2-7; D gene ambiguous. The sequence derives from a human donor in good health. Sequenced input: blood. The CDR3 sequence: CASRHGESSYEQYC. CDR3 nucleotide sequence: TGTGCCAGCAGGCATGGGGAAAGCTCCTACGAGCAGTACTGC.